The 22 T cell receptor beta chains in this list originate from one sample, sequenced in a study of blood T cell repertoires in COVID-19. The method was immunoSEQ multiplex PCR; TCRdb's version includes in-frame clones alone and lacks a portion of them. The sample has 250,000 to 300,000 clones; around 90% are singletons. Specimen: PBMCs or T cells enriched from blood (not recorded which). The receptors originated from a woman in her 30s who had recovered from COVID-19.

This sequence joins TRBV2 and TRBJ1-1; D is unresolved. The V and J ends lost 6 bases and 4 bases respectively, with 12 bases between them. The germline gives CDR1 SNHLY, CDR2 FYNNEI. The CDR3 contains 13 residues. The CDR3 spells CASRRILITEAFF. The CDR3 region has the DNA TGTGCCAGCAGGCGCATCTTGATCACTGAAGCTTTCTTT. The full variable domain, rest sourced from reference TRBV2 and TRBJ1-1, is EPEVTQTPSHQVTQMGQEVILRCVPISNHLYFYWYRQILGQKVEFLVSFYNNEISEKSEIFDDQFSVERPDGSNFTLKIRSTKLEDSAMYFCASRRILITEAFFGQGTRLTVV.

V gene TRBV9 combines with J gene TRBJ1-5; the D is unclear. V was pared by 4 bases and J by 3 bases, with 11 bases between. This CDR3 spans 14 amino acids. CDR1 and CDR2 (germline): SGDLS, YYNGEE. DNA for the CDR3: TGTGCCAGCAGCCCTGGCGGAGTCAATCAGCCCCAGCATTTT. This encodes CASSPGGVNQPQHF.

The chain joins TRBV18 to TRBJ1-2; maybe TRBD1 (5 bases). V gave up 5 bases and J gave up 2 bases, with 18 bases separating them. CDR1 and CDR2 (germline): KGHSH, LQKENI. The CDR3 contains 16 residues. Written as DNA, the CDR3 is TGTGCCAGCTCATCAAACACAGGTCGGGCGAACTATGGCTACACCTTC. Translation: CASSSNTGRANYGYTF.

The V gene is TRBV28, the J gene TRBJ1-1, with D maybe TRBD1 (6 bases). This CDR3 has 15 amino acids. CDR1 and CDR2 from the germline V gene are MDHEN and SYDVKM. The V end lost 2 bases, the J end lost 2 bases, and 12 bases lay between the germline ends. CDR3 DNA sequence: TGTGCCAGCAGTTTAGTCTACAGGGTTAACACTGAAGCTTTCTTT. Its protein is CASSLVYRVNTEAFF.

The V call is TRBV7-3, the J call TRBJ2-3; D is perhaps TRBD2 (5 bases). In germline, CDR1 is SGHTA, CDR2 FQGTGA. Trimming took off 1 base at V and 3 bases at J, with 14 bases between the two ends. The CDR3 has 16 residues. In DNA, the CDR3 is TGTGCCAGCAGCTTAAGTGGGAGCCCAGCGACAGATACGCAGTATTTT. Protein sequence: CASSLSGSPATDTQYF.

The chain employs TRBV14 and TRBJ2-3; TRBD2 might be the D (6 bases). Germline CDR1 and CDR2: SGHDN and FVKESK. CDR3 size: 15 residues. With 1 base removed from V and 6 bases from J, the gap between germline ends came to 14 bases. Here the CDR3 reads CASSQGGLRLDTQYF. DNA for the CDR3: TGTGCCAGCAGCCAAGGGGGACTTCGCTTGGATACGCAGTATTTT.

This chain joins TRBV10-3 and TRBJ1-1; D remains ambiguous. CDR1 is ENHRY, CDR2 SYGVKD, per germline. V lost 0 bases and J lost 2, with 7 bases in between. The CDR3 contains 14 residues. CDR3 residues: CAISESSVNTEAFF. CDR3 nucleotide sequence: TGTGCCATCAGTGAGTCCTCCGTTAACACTGAAGCTTTCTTT.

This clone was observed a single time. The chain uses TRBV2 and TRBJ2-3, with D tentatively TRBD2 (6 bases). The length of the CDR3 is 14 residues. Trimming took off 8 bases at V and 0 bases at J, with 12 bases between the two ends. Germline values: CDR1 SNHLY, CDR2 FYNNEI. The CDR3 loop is CASPLAVSTDTQYF. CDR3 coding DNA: TGTGCCAGCCCTTTAGCGGTTAGCACAGATACGCAGTATTTT.

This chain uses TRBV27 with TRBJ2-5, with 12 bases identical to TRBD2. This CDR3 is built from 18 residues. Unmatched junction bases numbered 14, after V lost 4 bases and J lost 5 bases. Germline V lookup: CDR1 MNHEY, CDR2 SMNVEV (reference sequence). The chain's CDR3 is CASSWRISSGRARETQYF. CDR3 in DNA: TGTGCCAGCAGTTGGAGAATTTCTAGCGGGAGGGCGCGGGAGACCCAGTACTTC.

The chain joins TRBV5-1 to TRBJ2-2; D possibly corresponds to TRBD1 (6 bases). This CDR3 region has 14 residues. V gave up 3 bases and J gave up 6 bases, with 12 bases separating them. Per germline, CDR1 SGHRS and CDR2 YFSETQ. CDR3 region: CASSWEPGAGELFF. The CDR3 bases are TGCGCCAGCAGCTGGGAACCAGGGGCCGGGGAGCTGTTTTTT.

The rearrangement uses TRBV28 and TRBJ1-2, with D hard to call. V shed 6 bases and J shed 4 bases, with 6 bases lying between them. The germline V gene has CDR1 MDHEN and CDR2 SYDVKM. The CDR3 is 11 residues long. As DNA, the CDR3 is TGTGCCAGCAGCCGGAGCTATGGCTACACCTTC. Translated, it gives CASSRSYGYTF.

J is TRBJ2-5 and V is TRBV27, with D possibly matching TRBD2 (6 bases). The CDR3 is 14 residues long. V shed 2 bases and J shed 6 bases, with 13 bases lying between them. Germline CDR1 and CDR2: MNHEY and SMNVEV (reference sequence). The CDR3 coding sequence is TGTGCCAGCAGTTTACGCGGCCTAGCGAAGACCCAGTACTTC. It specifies CASSLRGLAKTQYF.

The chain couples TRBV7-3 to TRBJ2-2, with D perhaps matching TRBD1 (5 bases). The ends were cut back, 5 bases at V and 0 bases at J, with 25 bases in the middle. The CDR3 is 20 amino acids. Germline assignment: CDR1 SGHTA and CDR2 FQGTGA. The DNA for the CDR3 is TGTGCCAGCAGCCGCACCAGGGTATTAAAGGCGGATCCGAACACCGGGGAGCTGTTTTTT. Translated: CASSRTRVLKADPNTGELFF.

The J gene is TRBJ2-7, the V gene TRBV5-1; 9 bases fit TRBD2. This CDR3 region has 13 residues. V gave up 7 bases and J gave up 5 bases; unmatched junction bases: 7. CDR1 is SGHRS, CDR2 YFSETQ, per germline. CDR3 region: CASGGGGDHEQYF. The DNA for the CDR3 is TGCGCCAGCGGCGGGGGGGGTGACCACGAGCAGTACTTC. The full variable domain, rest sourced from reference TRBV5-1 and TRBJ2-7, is KAGVTQTPRYLIKTRGQQVTLSCSPISGHRSVSWYQQTPGQGLQFLFEYFSETQRNKGNFPGRFSGRQFSNSRSEMNVSTLELGDSALYLCASGGGGDHEQYFGPGTRLTVT.

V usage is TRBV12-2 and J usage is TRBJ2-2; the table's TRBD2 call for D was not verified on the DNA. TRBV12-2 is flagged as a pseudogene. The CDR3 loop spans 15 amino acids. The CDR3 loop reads CASRSGLAGTGELFF. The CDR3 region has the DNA TGTGCAAGTCGCTCGGGACTAGCGGGCACCGGGGAGCTGTTTTTT.

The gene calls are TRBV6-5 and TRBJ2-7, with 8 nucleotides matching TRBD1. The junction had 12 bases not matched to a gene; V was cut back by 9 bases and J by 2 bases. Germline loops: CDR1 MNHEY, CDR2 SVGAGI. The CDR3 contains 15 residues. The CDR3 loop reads CASRNTGGPTYEQYF. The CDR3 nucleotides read TGTGCCAGTCGAAATACAGGGGGTCCTACCTACGAGCAGTACTTC.

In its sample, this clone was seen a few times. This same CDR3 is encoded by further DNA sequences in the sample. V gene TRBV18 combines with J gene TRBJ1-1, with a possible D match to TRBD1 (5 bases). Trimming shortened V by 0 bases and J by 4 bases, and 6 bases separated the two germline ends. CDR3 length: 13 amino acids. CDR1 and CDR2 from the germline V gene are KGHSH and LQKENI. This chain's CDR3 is CASSPPGGTEAFF. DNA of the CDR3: TGTGCCAGCTCACCACCGGGGGGCACTGAAGCTTTCTTT.

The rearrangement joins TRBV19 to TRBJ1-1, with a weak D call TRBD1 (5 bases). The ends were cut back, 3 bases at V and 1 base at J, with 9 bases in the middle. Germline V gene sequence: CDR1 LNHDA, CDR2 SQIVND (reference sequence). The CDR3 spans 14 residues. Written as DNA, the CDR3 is TGTGCCAGTAGTATCGCGGGGACGAACACTGAAGCTTTCTTT. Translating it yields CASSIAGTNTEAFF.

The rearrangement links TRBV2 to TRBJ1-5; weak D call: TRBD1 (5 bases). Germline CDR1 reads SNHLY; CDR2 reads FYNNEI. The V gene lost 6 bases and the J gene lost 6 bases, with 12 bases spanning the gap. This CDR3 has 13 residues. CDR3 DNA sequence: TGTGCCAGCAGGGACATGGTACTTCAGCCCCAGCATTTT. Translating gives CASRDMVLQPQHF.

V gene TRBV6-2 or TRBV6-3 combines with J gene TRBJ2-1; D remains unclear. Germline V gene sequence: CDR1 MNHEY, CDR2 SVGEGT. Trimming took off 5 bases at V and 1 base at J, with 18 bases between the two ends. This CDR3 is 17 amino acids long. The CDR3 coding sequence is TGTGCCAGCAGTCCCTTGCCCCACAAGGAGTCCTACAATGAGCAGTTCTTC. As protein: CASSPLPHKESYNEQFF.

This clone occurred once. The CDR3 nucleotides read TGTGCCAGCAGCGTGTGGGACAGGGGCGCTGAAAAACTGTTTTTT. It encodes CASSVWDRGAEKLFF. This rearrangement joins TRBV7-6 to TRBJ1-4, with 10 positions matching TRBD1. The length of the CDR3 is 15 residues. With 5 bases clipped from V and 7 bases from J, the junction kept 7 bases outside the gene matches. CDR1 is SGHVS and CDR2 is FNYEAQ in the germline V gene.

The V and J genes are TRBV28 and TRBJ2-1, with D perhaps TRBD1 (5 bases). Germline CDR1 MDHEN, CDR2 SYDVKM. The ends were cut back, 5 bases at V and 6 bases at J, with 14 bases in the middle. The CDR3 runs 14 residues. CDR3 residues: CASSGPREINEQFF. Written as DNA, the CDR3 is TGTGCCAGCAGTGGTCCCAGGGAAATCAATGAGCAGTTCTTC.